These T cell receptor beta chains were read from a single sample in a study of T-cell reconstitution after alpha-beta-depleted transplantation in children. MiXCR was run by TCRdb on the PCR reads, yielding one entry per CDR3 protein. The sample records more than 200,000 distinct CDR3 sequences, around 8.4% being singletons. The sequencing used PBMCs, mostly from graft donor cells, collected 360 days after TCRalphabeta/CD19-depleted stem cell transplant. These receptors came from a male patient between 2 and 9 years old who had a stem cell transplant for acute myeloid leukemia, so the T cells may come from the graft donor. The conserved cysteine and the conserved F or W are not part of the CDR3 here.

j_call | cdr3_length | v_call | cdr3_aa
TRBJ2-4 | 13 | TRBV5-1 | ASSLGTGMIDIQY
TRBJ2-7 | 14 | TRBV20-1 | SAQGLAGLAGYEQY
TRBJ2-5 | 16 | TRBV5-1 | ASSLESKGNRIQETQY
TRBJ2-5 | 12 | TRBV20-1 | SAPQMGAVETQY
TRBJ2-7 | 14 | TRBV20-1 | SARGRRQYNSYEQY
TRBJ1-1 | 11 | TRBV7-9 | ASSFVRRGRAF
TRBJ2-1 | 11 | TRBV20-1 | SALDPGWDEQF
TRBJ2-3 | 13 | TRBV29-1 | SVEDRAGGTDTQY
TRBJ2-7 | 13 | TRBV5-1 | ASSLAGGVSYEQY
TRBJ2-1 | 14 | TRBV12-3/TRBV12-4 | ASSRTSGKPYNEQF
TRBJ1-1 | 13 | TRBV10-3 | AIMEVDGLNTEAF
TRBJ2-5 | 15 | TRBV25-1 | ASSPWGLAEKKETQY
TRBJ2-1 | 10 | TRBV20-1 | SARRSGNQRF
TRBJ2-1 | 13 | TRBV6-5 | ASSKDRGRYNEQF
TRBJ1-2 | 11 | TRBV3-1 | ASSQDLIYGYT
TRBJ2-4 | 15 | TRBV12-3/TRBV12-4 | ASSSTRFKVSKNIQY
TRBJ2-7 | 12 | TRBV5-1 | ASSLGDYGWEQY